Described below is a single TCR beta chain sequence and its context. Its antigen remains unidentified. Stimulation used about 9.2 ug/mL lysate from CMV-infected fibroblasts. CD4+ T cells upregulating both CD40 ligand and CD69 were sorted as responding cells. These data are taken from a study of persistence of HIV-infected CD4 T cells. V gave up 2 bases and J gave up 5 bases, with 13 bases separating them. CDR3 size: 15 residues. CDR1 is MNHEY and CDR2 is SMNVEV in the germline V gene (reference sequence). The libraries were made with immunoSEQ version 4 in survey mode. This table comes from immunoSEQ multiplex PCR, and its TCRdb copy is limited to in-frame clones, with some not included. The repertoire holds roughly 20,000 clones, with around 78% as singletons.

The gene calls are TRBV27 and TRBJ1-5, with D possibly being TRBD1 (6 bases). The input for sequencing was CD4+ T cells sorted from PBMCs after approximately 19-hour stimulation, taken from a patient who received antiretroviral therapy. The receptor was derived from an adult man with HIV who was CMV-seropositive. CDR3 bases: TGTGCCAGCAGTTTAACGTGGACAGAAGATCAGCCCCAGCATTTT. This codes for CASSLTWTEDQPQHF.